The 27 T cell receptor beta chains listed next were all sequenced from one sample in a study of cytomegalovirus exposure and HLA in healthy donors (dated by TCRdb to the late 2010s). Library method: the immunoSEQ multiplex PCR assay. The multiplex PCR relied on a mix of 60 forward primers for TCR Vbeta segments and 13 reverse primers for TCR Jbeta segments. Held by TCRdb, this immuneACCESS table contains in-frame sequences only and omits some clones. Under half of the omission traces to an unresolved V gene where checked; the cause of the rest is unknown. The sample table holds 150,000 to 200,000 clones, of which 80% to 85% were seen once. Jointly, the top ten make up less than 5% of the sample. Sequences were obtained from PBMCs. The receptor source for this set is a man aged 45-60 years in good health and CMV-seropositive.

The CDR3: CASSPGLAGGNEQFF. DNA of the CDR3: TGCGCCAGCAGCCCCGGACTAGCGGGAGGTAATGAGCAGTTCTTC. The chain couples TRBV5-1 to TRBJ2-1; 14 bases are shared with TRBD2. Trimming cost V 4 bases and J 7 bases; bases outside gene matches: 4. Germline V gene lookup returns CDR1 SGHRS and CDR2 YFSETQ. The CDR3 is made up of 15 amino acids.

The chain recombines TRBV27 with TRBJ2-2, with TRBD1 matching over 10 bases. The CDR3 totals 15 residues. Germline CDR1 reads MNHEY; CDR2 reads SMNVEV (reference sequence). V was clipped by 7 bases and J by 4 bases; unmatched bases: 6. DNA of the CDR3: TGTGCCAGCACCCGGACAGGGGGAGTCACCGGGGAGCTGTTTTTT. Its protein product is CASTRTGGVTGELFF.

The chain is built from TRBV7-9 and TRBJ1-6; TRBD1 matches 7 bases. J lost 9 bases, V lost 0 bases, and 5 bases had no gene match. The germline V gene has CDR1 SEHNR and CDR2 FQNEAQ (reference sequence). This CDR3 comprises 15 residues. As DNA, the CDR3 is TGTGCCAGCAGCTTAGCCGGGACAGACGGTTCACCCCTCCACTTT. Translating gives CASSLAGTDGSPLHF. Combining the CDR3 with reference TRBV7-9 and TRBJ1-6 gives the whole variable domain DTGVSQNPRHKITKRGQNVTFRCDPISEHNRLYWYRQTLGQGPEFLTYFQNEAQLEKSRLLSDRFSAERPKGSFSTLEIQRTEQGDSAMYLCASSLAGTDGSPLHFGNGTRLTVT.

This clone turned up a few times. V is TRBV28 and J is TRBJ1-5; perhaps TRBD1 as D (5 bases). V was pared by 6 bases and J by 0 bases, with 12 bases between. The CDR3 contains 15 residues. From germline, CDR1 is MDHEN and CDR2 SYDVKM. The CDR3 spells CASRAPTGSNQPQHF. In DNA, the CDR3 is TGTGCCAGCAGGGCGCCTACAGGTAGCAATCAGCCCCAGCATTTT.

A single count supports this clone. The chain uses TRBV28 and TRBJ2-7; a weak D match, TRBD1 (6 bases). V was clipped by 6 bases and J by 5 bases, with 17 bases between them. The CDR3 runs to 14 residues. Germline CDR1 is MDHEN and CDR2 is SYDVKM. The CDR3 DNA is TGTGCCAGCAGCGAAATACAGGGTGGGCACGAGCAGTACTTC. This translates into CASSEIQGGHEQYF.

The chain couples TRBV19 to TRBJ2-2, with a tentative D call TRBD1 (7 bases). CDR3 length: 17 amino acids. The germline gives CDR1 LNHDA, CDR2 SQIVND (reference sequence). The V gene lost 4 bases and the J gene lost 0 bases, with 15 bases spanning the gap. The CDR3 DNA reads TGTGCCAGTAGTAAGGGGGGACAGTTTTCGAACACCGGGGAGCTGTTTTTT. Residues: CASSKGGQFSNTGELFF.

The table lists this clone with a count of one. The chain recombines TRBV7-2 with TRBJ1-3; D is ambiguous. Germline CDR1 SGHTA, CDR2 FQGNSA. The V and J ends lost 0 bases and 4 bases respectively, with 7 bases between them. The CDR3 loop spans 14 amino acids. In nucleotides, the CDR3 is TGTGCCAGCAGCTTAGCCCCAGTCGGAAACACCATATATTTT. Translated, it gives CASSLAPVGNTIYF.

Note on this clone: Germline is not matched at one junction end, which may reflect a read error. This CDR3 is also generated by other DNA sequences in the sample. The chain uses TRBV6-5 and TRBJ1-1; possibly TRBD1 for D (6 bases). CDR3 length equals 12 residues. Germline V lookup: CDR1 MNHEY, CDR2 SVGAGI. The CDR3 loop reads CASLKQGTEAFF. The CDR3 nucleotides read TGTGCCAGCCTTAAACAGGGCACTGAGGCTTTCTTT.

Only one count was recorded for this clone. The V call is TRBV28, the J call TRBJ2-3, with TRBD1 as a possible D gene (5 bases). This CDR3 spans 14 amino acids. V was shortened by 5 bases and J by 2 bases, with 11 bases between the two germline ends. The germline V gene encodes CDR1 MDHEN and CDR2 SYDVKM. The CDR3 nucleotides read TGTGCCAGCAGTCTGGGGCTTCCCACAGATACGCAGTATTTT. Translation gives CASSLGLPTDTQYF.

CDR3 amino acids: CASRTPNLQSQNTEAFF. As DNA, the CDR3 is TGCGCCAGCAGAACCCCCAACCTACAGAGCCAGAACACTGAAGCTTTCTTT. This sequence joins TRBV5-1 and TRBJ1-1; D not resolved. This CDR3 spans 17 amino acids. Germline lookup yields CDR1 SGHRS and CDR2 YFSETQ. Deletions cut 5 bases from V and 1 base from J, with 21 bases between.

This rearrangement joins TRBV30 to TRBJ2-5; 8 bases fit TRBD2. Germline V gene lookup returns CDR1 GTSNPN and CDR2 SVGIG (reference sequence). The CDR3 length is 16 residues. V dropped 0 bases and J dropped 9; count of bases not matched to a gene: 15. The CDR3 DNA follows: TGTGCCTGGAGTGTAGAGGGTCTCGGGAGGGCTGGGGCCCAGTACTTC. Its protein product is CAWSVEGLGRAGAQYF.

The chain combines TRBV18 with TRBJ1-1; D unresolved. The CDR3 covers 13 residues. The germline CDR1 and CDR2 sequences are KGHSH and LQKENI. V was trimmed by 4 bases and J by 4 bases, leaving 10 bases between them. The CDR3 is CASSLVGATEAFF. In DNA form, the CDR3 reads TGTGCCAGCTCACTTGTCGGAGCCACTGAAGCTTTCTTT. Complete variable domain (other parts from reference TRBV18 and TRBJ1-1): NAGVMQNPRHLVRRRGQEARLRCSPMKGHSHVYWYRQLPEEGLKFMVYLQKENIIDESGMPKERFSAEFPKEGPSILRIQQVVRGDSAAYFCASSLVGATEAFFGQGTRLTVV.

This chain links TRBV9 with TRBJ2-7; 8 bases line up with TRBD2. V shed 3 bases and J 3 bases; nucleotides not matched to a gene: 5. The CDR3 runs 14 residues. Germline V gene data show CDR1 as SGDLS and CDR2 as YYNGEE. CDR3: CASSAPGGGYEQYF. CDR3 nucleotides: TGTGCCAGCAGCGCCCCGGGGGGGGGCTACGAGCAGTACTTC.

The chain combines TRBV7-8 with TRBJ1-6, with TRBD1 matching over 8 bases. This CDR3 is built from 13 residues. Trimming at V came to 11 bases and at J to 6 bases, leaving 6 bases not matched to a gene. Looked up from germline, CDR1 is SGHVS and CDR2 is FQNEAQ. The CDR3 bases are TGTGCCGGGGGGACAGGCTCTAATTCACCCCTCCACTTT. Translating it yields CAGGTGSNSPLHF.

The DNA of the CDR3 is TGTGCCAGCTCACTCCGGACAGGGGCCTACAATGAGCAGTTCTTC. Amino acid sequence: CASSLRTGAYNEQFF. The chain has TRBV18 and TRBJ2-1; 9 bases align to TRBD1. V gave up 4 bases and J gave up 2 bases; unmatched junction bases: 3. The CDR3 is 15 residues long. Germline CDR1 and CDR2: KGHSH and LQKENI.

This clone was seen just once. The V and J genes are TRBV28 and TRBJ2-1, with 10 nucleotides matching TRBD2. The V and J ends lost 3 bases and 8 bases, in that order; junction bases with no gene match: 13. The V gene's germline CDR1 is MDHEN and CDR2 SYDVKM. This CDR3 is 17 amino acids long. The CDR3 loop is CASSFIRRASGSDEQFF. The CDR3 bases are TGTGCCAGCAGTTTTATCCGTCGGGCTAGCGGGAGCGATGAGCAGTTCTTC.

The chain recombines TRBV21-1 with TRBJ2-7; TRBD2 is the table's D call, not checked against the DNA. TRBV21-1 constitutes a pseudogene. The CDR3 has 17 amino acids. CDR3 coding DNA: TGTGCCAGCAGCAAAGGAGCCCAGGCGGGATTCTCCTACGAGCAGTACTTC. Its protein is CASSKGAQAGFSYEQYF.

V is TRBV4-1 and J is TRBJ2-5; maybe TRBD2 (5 bases). The assigned J gene may be wrong: the sequence end matches TRBJ2-7 better. The CDR3 is 14 residues long. CDR1 and CDR2 from the germline V gene are MGHRA and YSYEKL. The CDR3 sequence: CASSQEVASYEQYF. The CDR3 DNA sequence: TGCGCCAGCAGCCAGGAGGTGGCATCCTACGAGCAGTACTTC.

The rearrangement joins TRBV9 to TRBJ1-2, with 11 nucleotides matching TRBD1. The V and J ends lost 5 bases and 7 bases, in that order; junction bases with no gene match: 7. Germline lookup yields CDR1 SGDLS and CDR2 YYNGEE. CDR3 size: 14 residues. DNA for the CDR3: TGTGCCAGCAGTCCCGGGACAGGGGGATCTGGCTACACCTTC. Amino acid sequence: CASSPGTGGSGYTF.

The chain links TRBV9 to TRBJ2-1, with 14 bases lining up with TRBD2. Germline V gene sequence: CDR1 SGDLS, CDR2 YYNGEE. J gave up 0 bases and V 0 bases, and 5 bases lay outside the gene matches. The CDR3 has 19 residues. As DNA, the CDR3 is TGTGCCAGCAGCGTAGGGGGGGGGACTAGCGGGAGCTCCTACAATGAGCAGTTCTTC. This sequence encodes CASSVGGGTSGSSYNEQFF.

The V gene is TRBV4-1, the J gene TRBJ2-7; D is unclear. CDR1 is MGHRA, CDR2 YSYEKL, per germline. The CDR3 consists of 12 residues. V was clipped by 0 bases and J by 5 bases, with 5 bases between them. CDR3 nucleotides: TGCGCCAGCAGCCAAGATCCCGACGAGCAGTACTTC. Amino acids: CASSQDPDEQYF.

This chain connects TRBV19 to TRBJ2-2; D possibly corresponds to TRBD1 (6 bases). The CDR3 has 21 residues. The germline V gene has CDR1 LNHDA and CDR2 SQIVND (reference sequence). Deletions cut 9 bases from V and 3 bases from J, with 35 bases between. The CDR3 DNA reads TGTGCCAGCGCCGAAGCCAGTATGATACGAAACAGGGCCGAGGACACCGGGGAGCTGTTTTTT. This sequence encodes CASAEASMIRNRAEDTGELFF.

This clone was seen a single time. The chain's CDR3 is CASSRGSGFTDTQYF. The DNA for the CDR3 is TGTGCCAGTAGTCGTGGTAGCGGGTTCACAGATACGCAGTATTTT. The gene calls are TRBV19 and TRBJ2-3; 7 bases are shared with TRBD2. The CDR3 runs 15 residues. Germline V gene sequence: CDR1 LNHDA, CDR2 SQIVND (reference sequence). V lost 5 bases to trimming and J lost 2 bases; unmatched junction nucleotides: 7. The whole variable domain, remainder taken from reference TRBV19 and TRBJ2-3, is DGGITQSPKYLFRKEGQNVTLSCEQNLNHDAMYWYRQDPGQGLRLIYYSQIVNDFQKGDIAEGYSVSREKKESFPLTVTSAQKNPTAFYLCASSRGSGFTDTQYFGPGTRLTVL.

This chain uses TRBV11-2 with TRBJ2-5; TRBD2 might be the D (6 bases). V lost 5 bases, J lost 4 bases, and 17 bases lay in between. From germline, CDR1 is SGHAT and CDR2 FQNNGV. The CDR3 extends over 15 amino acids. CDR3 region: CASSPSLWGGETQYF. CDR3 DNA: TGTGCCAGCAGCCCCAGTCTTTGGGGAGGAGAGACCCAGTACTTC.

This rearrangement joins TRBV5-1 to TRBJ2-2; 10 bases agree with TRBD2. The CDR3 is 19 residues long. Germline V gene sequence: CDR1 SGHRS, CDR2 YFSETQ. Trimming cost V 1 base and J 7 bases; bases outside gene matches: 16. The CDR3 loop reads CASSLKGRLAGAASGELFF. CDR3 DNA sequence: TGCGCCAGCAGCTTGAAGGGGAGGCTAGCGGGAGCGGCAAGCGGGGAGCTGTTTTTT.

The rearrangement links TRBV27 to TRBJ2-7; D gene ambiguous. V dropped 1 base and J dropped 5 bases, with 9 bases sitting between them. The CDR3 is 13 amino acids. Germline loops: CDR1 MNHEY, CDR2 SMNVEV (reference sequence). The CDR3 DNA is TGTGCCAGCAGTTTATACCCAGGCGACGAGCAGTACTTC. Translated: CASSLYPGDEQYF.

The V call is TRBV29-1, the J call TRBJ2-3, with D maybe TRBD1 (5 bases). The CDR3 is made up of 15 amino acids. V lost 6 bases and J 1 base, leaving 17 bases between the germline ends. CDR1 SQVTM and CDR2 ANQGSEA come from the germline V gene. CDR3 DNA: TGCAGCGTACTAAAGGGGCTGATTGGCACAGATACGCAGTATTTT. As protein: CSVLKGLIGTDTQYF.